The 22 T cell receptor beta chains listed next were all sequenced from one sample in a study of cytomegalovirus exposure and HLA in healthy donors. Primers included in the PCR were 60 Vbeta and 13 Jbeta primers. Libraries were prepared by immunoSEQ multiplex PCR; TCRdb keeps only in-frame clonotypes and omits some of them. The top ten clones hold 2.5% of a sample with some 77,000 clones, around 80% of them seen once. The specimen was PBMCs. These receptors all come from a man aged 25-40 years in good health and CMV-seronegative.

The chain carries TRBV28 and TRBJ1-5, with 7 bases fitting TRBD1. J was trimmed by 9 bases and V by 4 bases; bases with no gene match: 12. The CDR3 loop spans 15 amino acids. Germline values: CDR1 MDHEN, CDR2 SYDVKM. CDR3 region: CASSSSSGGIGPQHF. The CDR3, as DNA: TGTGCCAGCAGTTCCTCCTCAGGGGGGATCGGGCCCCAGCATTTT.

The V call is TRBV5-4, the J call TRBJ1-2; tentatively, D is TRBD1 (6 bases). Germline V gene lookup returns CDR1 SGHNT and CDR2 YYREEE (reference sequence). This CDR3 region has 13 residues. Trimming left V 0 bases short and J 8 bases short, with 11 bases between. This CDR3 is CASSLVQGYGYTF. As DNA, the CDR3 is TGTGCCAGCAGCTTGGTGCAGGGGTACGGCTACACCTTC.

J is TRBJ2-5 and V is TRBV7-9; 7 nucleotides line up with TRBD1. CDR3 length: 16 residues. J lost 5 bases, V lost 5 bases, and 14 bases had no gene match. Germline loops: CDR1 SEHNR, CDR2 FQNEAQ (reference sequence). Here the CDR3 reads CASSTKTGLRRETQYF. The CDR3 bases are TGTGCCAGCAGCACGAAGACAGGGCTGCGGCGGGAGACCCAGTACTTC.

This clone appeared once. CDR3 region: CASADGSPYGNSGANVLTF. The CDR3 coding sequence is TGTGCCAGCGCCGACGGGAGCCCTTATGGAAACTCTGGGGCCAACGTCCTGACTTTC. This chain links TRBV7-9 with TRBJ2-6, with TRBD2 as a possible D gene (6 bases). Germline CDR1 reads SEHNR; CDR2 reads FQNEAQ (reference sequence). V was clipped by 8 bases and J by 0 bases, with 23 bases between them. The CDR3 runs to 19 residues.

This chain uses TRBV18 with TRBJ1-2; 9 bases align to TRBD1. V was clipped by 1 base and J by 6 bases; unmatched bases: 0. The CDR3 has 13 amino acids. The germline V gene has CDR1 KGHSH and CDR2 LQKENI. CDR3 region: CASSPRTGDGYTF. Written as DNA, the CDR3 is TGTGCCAGCTCACCACGGACAGGGGATGGCTACACCTTC.

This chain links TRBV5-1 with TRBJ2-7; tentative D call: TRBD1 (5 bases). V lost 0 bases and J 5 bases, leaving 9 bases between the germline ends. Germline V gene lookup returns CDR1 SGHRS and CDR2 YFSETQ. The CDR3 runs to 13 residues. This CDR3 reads CASSLGQPHEQYF. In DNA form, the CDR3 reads TGCGCCAGCAGCTTGGGACAGCCTCACGAGCAGTACTTC.

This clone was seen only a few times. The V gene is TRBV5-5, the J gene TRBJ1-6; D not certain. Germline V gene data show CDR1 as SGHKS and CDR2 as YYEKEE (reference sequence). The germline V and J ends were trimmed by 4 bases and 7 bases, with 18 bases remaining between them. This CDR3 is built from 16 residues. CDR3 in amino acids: CASSRREVSGNSPLHF. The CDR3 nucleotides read TGTGCCAGCAGCCGTCGTGAGGTTTCGGGAAATTCACCCCTCCACTTT.

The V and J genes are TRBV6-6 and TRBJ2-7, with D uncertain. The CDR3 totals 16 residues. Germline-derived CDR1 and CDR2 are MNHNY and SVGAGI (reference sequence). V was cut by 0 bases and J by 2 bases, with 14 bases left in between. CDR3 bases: TGTGCCAGCAGTTACTCGAGCCAGCGAGTCGCCTACGAGCAGTACTTC. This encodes CASSYSSQRVAYEQYF.

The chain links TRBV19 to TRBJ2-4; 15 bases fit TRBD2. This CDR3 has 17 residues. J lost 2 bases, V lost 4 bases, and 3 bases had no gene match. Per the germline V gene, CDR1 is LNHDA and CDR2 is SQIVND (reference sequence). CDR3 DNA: TGTGCCAGTAGTAAGGGACTAGCGGGGGGAACCAAAAACATTCAGTACTTC. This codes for CASSKGLAGGTKNIQYF. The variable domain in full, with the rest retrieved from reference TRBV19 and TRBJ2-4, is DGGITQSPKYLFRKEGQNVTLSCEQNLNHDAMYWYRQDPGQGLRLIYYSQIVNDFQKGDIAEGYSVSREKKESFPLTVTSAQKNPTAFYLCASSKGLAGGTKNIQYFGAGTRLSVL.

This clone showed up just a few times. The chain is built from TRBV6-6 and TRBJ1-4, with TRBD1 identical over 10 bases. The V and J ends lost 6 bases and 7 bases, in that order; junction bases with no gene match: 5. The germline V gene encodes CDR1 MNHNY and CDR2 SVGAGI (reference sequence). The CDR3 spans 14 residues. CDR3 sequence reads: CASSPGTGVEKLFF. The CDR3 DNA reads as TGTGCCAGCAGCCCCGGGACAGGGGTTGAAAAACTGTTTTTT.

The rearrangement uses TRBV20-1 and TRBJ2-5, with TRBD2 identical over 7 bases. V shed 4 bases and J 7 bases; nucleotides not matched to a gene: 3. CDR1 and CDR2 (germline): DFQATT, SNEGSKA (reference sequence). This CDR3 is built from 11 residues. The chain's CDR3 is CSATPSGTQYF. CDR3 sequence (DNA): TGCAGTGCTACCCCTAGCGGGACCCAGTACTTC.

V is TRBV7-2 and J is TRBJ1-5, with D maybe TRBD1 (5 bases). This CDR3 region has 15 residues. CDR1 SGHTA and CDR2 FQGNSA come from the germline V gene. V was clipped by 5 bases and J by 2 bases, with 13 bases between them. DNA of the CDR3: TGTGCCAGCAGCCCATATCCAGGGCGCAATCAGCCCCAGCATTTT. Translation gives CASSPYPGRNQPQHF.

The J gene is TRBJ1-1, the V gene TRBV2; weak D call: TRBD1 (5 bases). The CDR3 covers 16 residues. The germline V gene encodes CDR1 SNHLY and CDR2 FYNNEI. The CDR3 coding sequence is TGTGCTCGGTCGCCGGGACTCTATTTAACCAACACTGAAGCTTTCTTT. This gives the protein CARSPGLYLTNTEAFF.

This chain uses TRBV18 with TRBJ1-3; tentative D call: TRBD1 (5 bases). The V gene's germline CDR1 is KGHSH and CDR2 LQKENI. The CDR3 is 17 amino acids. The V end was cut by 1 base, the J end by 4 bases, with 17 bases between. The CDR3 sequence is CASSPLPGRGSGNTIYF. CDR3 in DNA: TGTGCCAGCTCACCACTTCCAGGCCGGGGGTCCGGAAACACCATATATTTT.

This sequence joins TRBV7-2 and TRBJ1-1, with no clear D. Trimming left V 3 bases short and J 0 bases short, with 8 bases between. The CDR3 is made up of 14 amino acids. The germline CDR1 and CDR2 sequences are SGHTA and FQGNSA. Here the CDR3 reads CASSLGRLNTEAFF. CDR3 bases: TGTGCCAGCAGCTTGGGCAGACTGAACACTGAAGCTTTCTTT.

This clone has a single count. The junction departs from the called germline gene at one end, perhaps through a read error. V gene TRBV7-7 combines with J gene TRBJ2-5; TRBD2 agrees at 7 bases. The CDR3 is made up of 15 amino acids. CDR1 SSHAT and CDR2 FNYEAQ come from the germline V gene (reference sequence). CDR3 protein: CASSLAASGQETQYF. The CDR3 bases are TGTGCTAGCAGCTTAGCTGCTAGCGGTCAAGAGACCCAGTACTTC.

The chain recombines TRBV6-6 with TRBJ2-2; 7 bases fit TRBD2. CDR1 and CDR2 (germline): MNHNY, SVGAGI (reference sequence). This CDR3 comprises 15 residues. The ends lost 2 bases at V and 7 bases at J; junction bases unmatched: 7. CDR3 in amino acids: CASSYAAGEVGELFF. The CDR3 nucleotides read TGTGCCAGCAGTTACGCTGCGGGGGAGGTCGGGGAGCTGTTTTTT.

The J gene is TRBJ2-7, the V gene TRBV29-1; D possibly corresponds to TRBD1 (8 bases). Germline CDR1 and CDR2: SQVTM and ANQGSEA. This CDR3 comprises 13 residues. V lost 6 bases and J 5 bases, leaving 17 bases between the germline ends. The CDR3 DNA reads TGCAGCGTCCTACACAGGGGGGGAGACGAGCAGTACTTC. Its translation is CSVLHRGGDEQYF.

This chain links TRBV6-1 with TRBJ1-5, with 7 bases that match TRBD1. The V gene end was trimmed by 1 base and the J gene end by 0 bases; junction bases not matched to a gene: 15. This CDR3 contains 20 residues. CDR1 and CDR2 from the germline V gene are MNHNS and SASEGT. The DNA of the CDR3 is TGTGCCAGCAGTGAAGGACGGTTAGGGGGCCGGGGTTATAGCAATCAGCCCCAGCATTTT. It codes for CASSEGRLGGRGYSNQPQHF.

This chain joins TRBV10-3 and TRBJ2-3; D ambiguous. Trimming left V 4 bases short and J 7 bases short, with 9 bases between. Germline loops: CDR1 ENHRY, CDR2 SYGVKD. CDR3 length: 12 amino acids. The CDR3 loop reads CAISGGRNTQYF. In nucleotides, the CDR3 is TGTGCCATCAGTGGAGGCCGGAATACGCAGTATTTT.

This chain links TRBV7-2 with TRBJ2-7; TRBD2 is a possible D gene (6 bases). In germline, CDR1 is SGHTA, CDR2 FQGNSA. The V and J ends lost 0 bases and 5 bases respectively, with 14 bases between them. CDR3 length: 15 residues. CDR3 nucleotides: TGTGCCAGCAGCTTAGCGGGTGGGGGGAGACACGAGCAGTACTTC. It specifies CASSLAGGGRHEQYF.

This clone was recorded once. The CDR3 DNA reads as TGTGCCAGCAGTGACTCCCCGGGATTGAACACTGAAGCTTTCTTT. This translates into CASSDSPGLNTEAFF. The chain has TRBV6-4 and TRBJ1-1; D is uncertain. This CDR3 spans 15 amino acids. V lost 0 bases, J lost 0 bases, and 8 bases lay in between. In germline, CDR1 is MRHNA, CDR2 SNTAGT.